This is a list of T cell receptor beta chains from one sample in a study of T cell repertoires in aging, cancer and after chemotherapy. TCRdb reprocessed the multiplex PCR reads with MiXCR, giving one entry per CDR3 protein. The sample holds about 6,600 distinct CDR3 sequences, less than 30% seen once. Sample: blood. Receptor source: a human donor with a blood cancer. The donor label of this sample is uncertain. CDR3s include the opening cysteine and the closing phenylalanine or tryptophan. D genes are given only for firm matches. Clone size, where shown, is once, few, many, or a class for clones that have expanded.

J gene | clone size | V gene | D gene | CDR3 DNA | CDR3 protein
TRBJ2-7 | . | TRBV7-9 | TRBD2 | TGTGCCAGCAGCTTAGCCGCAGCCGGGGGGACGTACTACGAGCAGTACTTC | CASSLAAAGGTYYEQYF
TRBJ2-7 | medium-sized | TRBV19 | TRBD1 | TGTGCCACCCGAACCGGGACAGCAGCCTACGAGCAGTACTTC | CATRTGTAAYEQYF
TRBJ2-7 | . | TRBV7-9 | . | TGTGCCAGCAGCCAAGGCGGAACGAGCTCCTACGAGCAGTACTTC | CASSQGGTSSYEQYF
TRBJ1-6 | . | TRBV6-6 | . | TGTGCCAGCAGACGGGGCGGGCGCGATTCACCCCTCCACTTT | CASRRGGRDSPLHF
TRBJ1-5 | . | TRBV4-2 | . | TGTGCCAGCAGCCAAGGGGACAGCAATCAGCCCCAGCATTTT | CASSQGDSNQPQHF
TRBJ2-1 | few | TRBV6-5 | . | TGTGCCAGCACCCCCCTCGGGGACAATGAGCAGTTCTTC | CASTPLGDNEQFF
TRBJ2-7 | hyperexpanded | TRBV19 | TRBD1 | TGTGCCAGTACCGGGACAGGGACCTACGAGCAGTACTTC | CASTGTGTYEQYF
TRBJ1-5 | few | TRBV19 | TRBD1 | TGTGCCAGTAGTCCACAGGGGGAAGTTCAGCCCCAGCATTTT | CASSPQGEVQPQHF
TRBJ2-5 | . | TRBV6-5 | . | TGTGCCAGCAGTTCGTCCGGTGGTGAGACCCAGTACTTC | CASSSSGGETQYF
TRBJ1-2 | . | TRBV6-1 | . | TGTGCCAGCAGTGATTTGGGTTATGGCTACACCTTC | CASSDLGYGYTF
TRBJ1-6 | few | TRBV7-4 | . | TGTGCCAGTTTCGGAGACTATAATTCACCCCTCCACTTT | CASFGDYNSPLHF
TRBJ2-3 | . | TRBV7-9 | TRBD1 | TGTGCCAGCAGCTTAGTTTTCCATGACAGGGGTACAGATACGCAGTATTTT | CASSLVFHDRGTDTQYF
TRBJ1-4 | . | TRBV12-3/TRBV12-4 | . | TGTGCCAGCAGCTCTGGAGTAGGAAAACTGTTTTTT | CASSSGVGKLFF
TRBJ1-6 | many | TRBV29-1 | . | TGCAGCGTTGGGCTCGAACTTAATTCACCCCTCCACTTT | CSVGLELNSPLHF
TRBJ2-2 | . | TRBV6-1 | TRBD2 | TGTGCCTCCCTGACGGGGGGGCGAATCACCGGGGAGCTGTTTTTT | CASLTGGRITGELFF
TRBJ2-4 | . | TRBV6-5 | TRBD2 | TGTGCCAGCAGTTTCCTAGCGGGGGGGGCGCACATTCAGTACTTC | CASSFLAGGAHIQYF
TRBJ1-5 | many | TRBV19 | TRBD1 | TGTGCCAGTAGTCTTGGGGGGACAGTCAATCAGCCCCAGCATTTT | CASSLGGTVNQPQHF
TRBJ1-1 | few | TRBV6-6 | TRBD1 | TGTGCCAGCAGTTGGGGACAGGTCTCTGAAGCTTTCTTT | CASSWGQVSEAFF
TRBJ2-5 | . | TRBV6-5 | . | TGCGCGACACAGACAACGGGACTGGCGATGTTGCGGTACCAAGAGACCCAGTACTTC | CATQTTGLAMLRYQETQYF
TRBJ2-1 | . | TRBV20-1 | . | TGCAGTGCTAGCTCGGGAACGACCAATGAGCAGTTCTTC | CSASSGTTNEQFF
TRBJ2-2 | . | TRBV12-3/TRBV12-4 | TRBD1 | TGTGCCAGCAGTTTAGCGGGACAGGTACTCGGGGAGCTGTTTTTT | CASSLAGQVLGELFF
TRBJ1-6 | few | TRBV6-4 | . | TGTGCCAGCAGTGACCCCCAACCACAGGGTTGGCCCTATAATTCACCCCTCCACTTT | CASSDPQPQGWPYNSPLHF
TRBJ1-2 | few | TRBV7-9 | . | TGTGCCAGCAGCTTAGAAGGCAGGGTGGTAGATGGCTACACCTTC | CASSLEGRVVDGYTF
TRBJ1-5 | . | TRBV10-3 | . | TGTGCCATCAGTGAGTCGCTGGGGAGTCAGCCCCAGCATTTT | CAISESLGSQPQHF
TRBJ2-5 | medium-sized | TRBV29-1 | . | TGCAGCGTTGCGCTCAACTTGGAAGAGACCCAGTACTTC | CSVALNLEETQYF
TRBJ2-7 | large | TRBV7-9 | TRBD2 | TGTGCCAGCAGCTTACTGACTAGCGGGGGCCCCTACGAGCAGTACTTC | CASSLLTSGGPYEQYF
TRBJ2-5 | few | TRBV6-2/TRBV6-3 | TRBD1 | TGTGCCAGCAGTACACAGGGGGTCCACGAGACCCAGTACTTC | CASSTQGVHETQYF
TRBJ2-3 | few | TRBV5-4 | TRBD2 | TGTGCCAGCAGCTTGGCCGCGGGGGGCCGAACAGGTACGCAGTATTTT | CASSLAAGGRTGTQYF
TRBJ2-1 | . | TRBV6-5 | . | TGTGCCAGCAGTTACGGTGGAGACTTTAACAATGAGCAGTTCTTC | CASSYGGDFNNEQFF
TRBJ2-7 | few | TRBV6-5 | . | TGTGCCAGCACGGCCCCACCGACGGGGGAGCAGTACTTC | CASTAPPTGEQYF
TRBJ2-1 | . | TRBV19 | . | TGTGCCAGTAGCATTTTCAATGAGCAGTTCTTC | CASSIFNEQFF
TRBJ1-1 | . | TRBV7-2 | . | TGTGCCAGCAGCTTAGCGCTTCGGCCCGAGTCAGCCGGATCCTCGAACACTGAAGCTTTCTTT | CASSLALRPESAGSSNTEAFF
TRBJ1-6 | . | TRBV10-3 | . | TGTGCCATCAAGGGGTTAGAGTCACCCCTCCACTTT | CAIKGLESPLHF
TRBJ2-7 | few | TRBV19 | TRBD1 | TGTGCCAGTAGTACCGGGACAGGGACCTACGAGCAGTACTTC | CASSTGTGTYEQYF
TRBJ2-3 | . | TRBV12-3/TRBV12-4 | TRBD2 | TGTGCCAGCGCCTACTTCAGCGGGGGATTAAGAGATACGCAGTATTTT | CASAYFSGGLRDTQYF
TRBJ2-7 | once | TRBV6-5 | . | TGTGCCAGCAGTTACTCGACGGGGGTGACCTACGAGCAGTACTTC | CASSYSTGVTYEQYF
TRBJ2-5 | few | TRBV6-5 | . | TGTGCCAGCAGTGAAGCTGGCTCGGAGGGCAGGACCCAGTACTTC | CASSEAGSEGRTQYF
TRBJ1-3 | . | TRBV7-2 | . | TGTGCCAGCAGCTTAGCGAGCAGGGTCTCTGGAAACACCATATATTTT | CASSLASRVSGNTIYF
TRBJ2-3 | . | TRBV20-1 | TRBD1 | TGCAGTGCCCGGACAGGGGACGGGTTAAATACGCAGTATTTT | CSARTGDGLNTQYF
TRBJ1-3 | few | TRBV18 | . | TGTGCCAGCTCACCGATCGACAGCTCTGGAAACACCATATATTTT | CASSPIDSSGNTIYF
TRBJ1-1 | . | TRBV18 | . | TGTGCCAGCTCACCAACAGGACGAGGCACTGAAGCTTTCTTT | CASSPTGRGTEAFF
TRBJ1-1 | . | TRBV12-3/TRBV12-4 | . | TGTGCCAGCAGTCGTACAGGTGCGACTGAAGCTTTCTTT | CASSRTGATEAFF
TRBJ1-2 | once | TRBV5-1 | . | TGCGCCAGCAGGAAAAACCCGCAGGTAGACTATGGCTACACCTTC | CASRKNPQVDYGYTF
TRBJ2-5 | medium-sized | TRBV29-1 | . | TGCAGCGTTGAAGTAAGGGGGTTAGGGACCCAGTACTTC | CSVEVRGLGTQYF
TRBJ1-2 | many | TRBV15 | . | TGTGCCACCAGCAGAGATCTACCGGGGGCAGGAGGCTACACCTTC | CATSRDLPGAGGYTF
TRBJ1-6 | . | TRBV11-2 | . | TGTGCCAGCAGCCCCGACGTTCGGGGAGGATCACCCCTCCACTTT | CASSPDVRGGSPLHF
TRBJ1-1 | few | TRBV12-3/TRBV12-4 | . | TGTGCCAGCAGTTTACTCGCAGGGCAGGCTGAAGCTTTCTTT | CASSLLAGQAEAFF
TRBJ2-7 | few | TRBV15 | TRBD1 | TGTGCCACCAGCAGAGCCCTGGACAGGGCCGAGCAGTACTTC | CATSRALDRAEQYF
TRBJ1-5 | . | TRBV11-2 | . | TGTGCCAGCAGCGAGACAGGTTACCAAAATCAGCCCCAGCATTTT | CASSETGYQNQPQHF
TRBJ2-2 | medium-sized | TRBV6-5 | TRBD1 | TGTGCCAGCAGTACCGGGACAGGTGCGGGCACCGGGGAGCTGTTTTTT | CASSTGTGAGTGELFF
TRBJ1-4 | . | TRBV5-1 | TRBD1 | TGCGCCAGCAGTGAGACAGGGTATACTAATGAAAAACTGTTTTTT | CASSETGYTNEKLFF
TRBJ2-1 | . | TRBV5-1 | . | TGCGCCAGCAGCTTGGCGACGGTATGGTACAATGAGCAGTTCTTC | CASSLATVWYNEQFF
TRBJ2-7 | . | TRBV6-5 | TRBD1 | TGTGCCAGCAGGGGACAGAACACCTACGAGCAGTACTTC | CASRGQNTYEQYF
TRBJ2-1 | medium-sized | TRBV6-5 | . | TGTGCCAGCAGCCAGGCGCCGGACAGAGACAATGAGCAGTTCTTC | CASSQAPDRDNEQFF
TRBJ2-2 | . | TRBV5-1 | . | TGCGCCAGCAGCTTTGGGACTTTAGAGAGCGGGGAGCTGTTTTTT | CASSFGTLESGELFF
TRBJ2-3 | few | TRBV5-5 | . | TGTGCCAGCAGCACCTCACTGGAATCGCAGTATTTT | CASSTSLESQYF
TRBJ2-2 | few | TRBV6-1 | . | TGTGCCAGCAGTGAAGCGCTAGACACCGGGGAGCTGTTTTTT | CASSEALDTGELFF